Each of the 24 T cell receptor beta chains below was sequenced from the same sample in a study of identical twins (dated by TCRdb to 2016 to 2018). The library was prepared using 5' RACE. The sequencer was an Illumina HiSeq 2000. The raw public data were reprocessed by TCRdb itself: fastp quality trimming at Q25, MiXCR clonotype calling, in-frame beta chains only. Here each entry gathers all rows of one CDR3 protein and keeps the most common genes and DNA. For this sample there are approximately 260,000 distinct CDR3 sequences; approximately 8.3% appear just once. The ten biggest clones cover 3% of the sample. This same sample was also taken into another study, of yellow fever vaccine responses in identical twins.

The sample taken for sequencing was CD8+ T cells sorted from blood. Receptor source: a young woman in good health.

The rearrangement links TRBV2 to TRBJ1-2; possibly TRBD1 for D (6 bases). The CDR3 length is 14 residues. V was trimmed by 5 bases and J by 6 bases, leaving 16 bases between them. Looked up from germline, CDR1 is SNHLY and CDR2 is FYNNEI. The CDR3 nucleotides are TGTGCCAGCAGTCCCTTTACAGGGACGGATGGCTACACCTTC. Translated, it gives CASSPFTGTDGYTF.

This clonotype was recorded at least ten times. V and J are TRBV29-1 and TRBJ2-2; D remains ambiguous. This CDR3 region has 14 residues. Per the germline V gene, CDR1 is SQVTM and CDR2 is ANQGSEA. The V gene lost 3 bases and the J gene lost 0 bases, with 8 bases spanning the gap. In nucleotides, the CDR3 is TGCAGCGTTGAGGTCGCTACGAACACCGGGGAGCTGTTTTTT. Translating it yields CSVEVATNTGELFF.

This clonotype was detected many times. The J gene is TRBJ1-1, the V gene TRBV4-1; no clear D gene. V was cut by 8 bases and J by 1 base, with 20 bases left in between. This CDR3 is built from 16 residues. The germline V gene encodes CDR1 MGHRA and CDR2 YSYEKL. CDR3 nucleotides: TGCGCCAGCTCCCTCCGTCGTGGGCAGTCGAACACTGAAGCTTTCTTT. This codes for CASSLRRGQSNTEAFF.

To note about this clonotype: A much larger clonotype is one base distant, so this may be a read error. The genes are TRBV12-3 or TRBV12-4 and TRBJ2-5, with D possibly being TRBD1 (6 bases). CDR3 length equals 16 residues. In DNA form, the CDR3 reads TGTGCCAGCAGACCCTCGTCGGACAGAATAAGGGAGACCAAGTACTTC. Amino acids: CASRPSSDRIRETKYF.

Ten or more counts support this clonotype. The chain joins TRBV29-1 to TRBJ2-1; D could derive from TRBD1 or TRBD2 (5 bases each). V lost 7 bases to trimming and J lost 0 bases, with 13 bases between them. The CDR3 has 14 residues. Germline lookup yields CDR1 SQVTM and CDR2 ANQGSEA. The CDR3 here is CSALEGSSYNEQFF. The CDR3 nucleotides read TGCAGCGCCCTTGAGGGGAGCTCCTACAATGAGCAGTTCTTC.

This clonotype was seen repeatedly, ten times or more. V usage is TRBV10-3 and J usage is TRBJ2-3, with 9 positions matching TRBD2. V lost 7 bases to trimming and J lost 0 bases; unmatched junction nucleotides: 8. The germline V gene has CDR1 ENHRY and CDR2 SYGVKD. This CDR3 is 16 amino acids long. The CDR3 DNA follows: TGTGCCATCACAGAAGGGGCGGGAGGGAGCACAGATACGCAGTATTTT. It yields the protein CAITEGAGGSTDTQYF.

The CDR3 bases are TGTGCCAGCAGCTCAACGGGACAGGAGACTGAAGCTTTCTTT. It translates to CASSSTGQETEAFF. This chain links TRBV5-5 with TRBJ1-1, with 8 bases identical to TRBD1. The germline V gene encodes CDR1 SGHKS and CDR2 YYEKEE (reference sequence). Losses at the gene ends were 3 bases for V and 5 bases for J; bases not matched to a gene: 6. The CDR3 is made up of 14 amino acids.

The chain uses TRBV6-1 and TRBJ2-3; 10 bases line up with TRBD2. The V segment lost 4 bases and the J segment 2 bases; nucleotides outside the gene matches: 3. The CDR3 runs to 15 residues. Germline lookup yields CDR1 MNHNS and CDR2 SASEGT. The CDR3, as DNA: TGTGCCAGCAGTGGGACTAGCGGTCACACAGATACGCAGTATTTT. Amino acid sequence: CASSGTSGHTDTQYF.

This clonotype turned up a few times. V gene TRBV3-1 combines with J gene TRBJ2-7; D might be TRBD1 (6 bases). The germline gives CDR1 LGHDT, CDR2 YNNKEL (reference sequence). The CDR3 contains 15 residues. V lost 4 bases and J lost 6, with 19 bases in between. The CDR3 loop reads CASSPGMGARAEQYF. The CDR3 DNA reads TGTGCCAGCAGCCCCGGTATGGGGGCTCGGGCCGAGCAGTACTTC.

The J gene is TRBJ2-2, the V gene TRBV5-1, with 10 bases lining up with TRBD2. CDR1 is SGHRS, CDR2 YFSETQ, per germline. The CDR3 totals 21 residues. The J segment lost 0 bases and the V segment lost 0 bases, leaving 14 bases of the junction unmatched. For the CDR3, the DNA is TGCGCCAGCAGCTTGGCCGGGATCGGGACTAGCGAGGGAGCGAACACCGGGGAGCTGTTTTTT. Amino acid sequence: CASSLAGIGTSEGANTGELFF. Together with reference TRBV5-1 and TRBJ2-2, the CDR3 gives the full variable domain: KAGVTQTPRYLIKTRGQQVTLSCSPISGHRSVSWYQQTPGQGLQFLFEYFSETQRNKGNFPGRFSGRQFSNSRSEMNVSTLELGDSALYLCASSLAGIGTSEGANTGELFFGEGSRLTVL.

This chain joins TRBV30 and TRBJ2-3; TRBD2 aligns across 8 bases. The CDR3 extends over 15 amino acids. V was pared by 4 bases and J by 3 bases, with 9 bases of the junction left unmatched. Germline CDR1 and CDR2: GTSNPN and SVGIG (reference sequence). CDR3 DNA: TGTGCCTGGACCCAAACGGGGGGGCGTACAGATACGCAGTATTTT. Protein product: CAWTQTGGRTDTQYF. Full variable domain (outside the CDR3, taken from reference TRBV30 and TRBJ2-3): SQTIHQWPATLVQPVGSPLSLECTVEGTSNPNLYWYRQAAGRGLQLLFYSVGIGQISSEVPQNLSASRPQDRQFILSSKKLLLSDSGFYLCAWTQTGGRTDTQYFGPGTRLTVL.

The chain links TRBV14 to TRBJ1-2; 8 bases are a match to TRBD1. Germline values: CDR1 SGHDN, CDR2 FVKESK. CDR3 length: 15 residues. V shed 3 bases and J 8 bases; nucleotides not matched to a gene: 11. This CDR3 reads CASSQLNRGVSGYTF. The CDR3 DNA is TGTGCCAGCAGCCAGCTCAACAGGGGGGTGAGCGGCTACACCTTC.

This clonotype has just a few counts. The V and J genes are TRBV20-1 and TRBJ1-2, with D perhaps matching TRBD1 (5 bases). The CDR3 runs to 13 residues. With 3 bases removed from V and 3 bases from J, the gap between germline ends came to 11 bases. Germline lookup yields CDR1 DFQATT and CDR2 SNEGSKA (reference sequence). This CDR3 reads CSARRQGYYGYTF. The CDR3 DNA follows: TGCAGTGCTAGGAGGCAGGGCTACTATGGCTACACCTTC.

The table lists this clonotype with many counts. The CDR3 bases are TGTGCCAGCAGTTTTAAGGAGGCTTCCTACGAGCAGTACTTC. It translates to CASSFKEASYEQYF. The chain couples TRBV12-3 or TRBV12-4 to TRBJ2-7; tentative D call: TRBD2 (5 bases). The CDR3 runs to 14 residues. V gave up 3 bases and J gave up 1 base, with 10 bases separating them.

The chain employs TRBV27 and TRBJ2-7; 8 nucleotides line up with TRBD1. In germline, CDR1 is MNHEY, CDR2 SMNVEV (reference sequence). J lost 1 base, V lost 4 bases, and 3 bases had no gene match. CDR3 length equals 14 residues. Here the CDR3 DNA reads TGTGCCAGCAGTTATAGGACAGGGTCCTACGAGCAGTACTTC. Translated: CASSYRTGSYEQYF.

This clonotype turned up a few times. The J gene is TRBJ2-2, the V gene TRBV12-3 or TRBV12-4; TRBD1 matches at 7 bases. With V trimmed by 7 bases and J by 5 bases, 10 bases remained unmatched. The CDR3 contains 15 residues. Here the CDR3 DNA reads TGTGCCAGCACCCACTTAGGGGGCGCGACCGGGGAGCTGTTTTTT. Its translation is CASTHLGGATGELFF.

The rearrangement uses TRBV5-6 and TRBJ2-1; D is unclear. V was pared by 4 bases and J by 10 bases, with 15 bases between. The CDR3 loop spans 13 amino acids. Germline CDR1 reads SGHDT; CDR2 reads YYEEEE. The CDR3 DNA follows: TGTGCCAGCAGCCCCCGTGATTGGATCGAGCAGTTCTTC. It specifies CASSPRDWIEQFF.

The V call is TRBV20-1, the J call TRBJ2-2; 11 bases are a match to TRBD2. The trim removed 4 bases at V and 0 bases at J, leaving 22 bases unmatched. Germline V gene data show CDR1 as DFQATT and CDR2 as SNEGSKA (reference sequence). This CDR3 spans 22 amino acids. CDR3 sequence reads: CSATSTGLGTSGNYPNTGELFF. CDR3 sequence (DNA): TGCAGTGCTACATCGACAGGGCTTGGGACTAGCGGAAACTACCCGAACACCGGGGAGCTGTTTTTT.

V usage is TRBV6-1 and J usage is TRBJ2-3, with D possibly being TRBD2 (6 bases). Germline values: CDR1 MNHNS, CDR2 SASEGT. Trimming left V 8 bases short and J 4 bases short, with 19 bases between. The CDR3 covers 15 residues. The DNA for the CDR3 is TGTGCCAGCCAGGAGGAGGGTGGCCGGCCAGATACGCAGTATTTT. Translating it yields CASQEEGGRPDTQYF.

The chain carries TRBV5-1 and TRBJ2-7, with D possibly being TRBD2 (6 bases). The V gene lost 5 bases and the J gene lost 2 bases, with 14 bases spanning the gap. Germline V gene sequence: CDR1 SGHRS, CDR2 YFSETQ. The length of the CDR3 is 14 residues. CDR3 region: CASSPWDLTYEQYF. The CDR3 nucleotides are TGCGCCAGCAGTCCGTGGGACTTGACCTACGAGCAGTACTTC.

This clonotype was found a few times. This chain uses TRBV2 with TRBJ1-4; 7 bases agree with TRBD1. This CDR3 spans 14 amino acids. V shed 6 bases and J 2 bases; nucleotides not matched to a gene: 3. Germline V lookup: CDR1 SNHLY, CDR2 FYNNEI. The CDR3 bases are TGTGCCAGCAGCACAGGGGAGACTAATGAAAAACTGTTTTTT. This sequence encodes CASSTGETNEKLFF.

There are a few counts of this clonotype. V and J are TRBV6-5 and TRBJ2-7, with 13 bases aligning to TRBD2. This CDR3 has 17 amino acids. Germline V gene sequence: CDR1 MNHEY, CDR2 SVGAGI. V shed 4 bases, J shed 5 bases, and the junction held 11 bases outside the gene matches. The CDR3 region is CASSSIGLAGDIHEQYF. The CDR3 bases are TGTGCCAGCAGTTCCATCGGACTAGCGGGAGATATCCACGAGCAGTACTTC.

The chain couples TRBV29-1 to TRBJ1-1; D is unclear. The CDR3 sequence is 11 residues long. Trimming removed 6 bases from V and 3 bases from J, with 8 bases in between. The germline gives CDR1 SQVTM, CDR2 ANQGSEA. The CDR3 DNA is TGCAGCGTGAACCAGGACACTGAAGCTTTCTTT. Translating gives CSVNQDTEAFF.

This clonotype has ten or more counts. The CDR3 protein is CSAHKQGNTEAFF. CDR3 in DNA: TGCAGCGCACACAAACAGGGGAACACTGAAGCTTTCTTT. The J gene is TRBJ1-1, the V gene TRBV29-1; possibly TRBD1 for D (6 bases). This CDR3 comprises 13 residues. Germline V gene lookup returns CDR1 SQVTM and CDR2 ANQGSEA. V lost 7 bases to trimming and J lost 1 base, with 13 bases between them.